This T cell receptor (beta chain) was sequenced for a study of T-cell reconstitution after alpha-beta-depleted transplantation in children. This clonotype showed up just a few times. The V and J ends lost 3 bases and 5 bases respectively, with 14 bases between them. Looked up from germline, CDR1 is KGHSH and CDR2 is LQKENI. The CDR3 consists of 15 residues. Researchers prepared the TCRbeta library using unique molecular identifiers, the study reports. From the PCR reads, TCRdb called clonotypes with MiXCR, one entry per CDR3 protein. Of around 500,000 distinct CDR3 sequences in the sample, around 12% were seen once.

This TCR came from a human donor who donated a stem cell graft to a child with combined immunodeficiency. This chain links TRBV18 with TRBJ2-1; no firm D call. Specimen: PBMCs from the stem cell graft donor, collected from the stem cell graft. Written as DNA, the CDR3 is TGTGCCAGCTCACCTCCCCAGAATCCGAACAATGAGCAGTTCTTC. The encoded protein is CASSPPQNPNNEQFF. The full variable domain, rest sourced from reference TRBV18 and TRBJ2-1, is NAGVMQNPRHLVRRRGQEARLRCSPMKGHSHVYWYRQLPEEGLKFMVYLQKENIIDESGMPKERFSAEFPKEGPSILRIQQVVRGDSAAYFCASSPPQNPNNEQFFGPGTRLTVL.